The 11 T cell receptor beta chains below come from one sample, sequenced in a study of T cell clones after liver transplantation. The table came from immunoSEQ multiplex PCR; TCRdb's copy has only in-frame clones and leaves some out. The data show tens of thousands of clones, around nine tenths seen once. Sample: CD4+ T cells from blood, taken before liver transplant. These receptors were taken from a human donor who received a liver transplant.

The V and J genes are TRBV29-1 and TRBJ2-1; D is undetermined. The germline CDR1 and CDR2 sequences are SQVTM and ANQGSEA. This CDR3 region has 17 residues. The V end was cut by 2 bases, the J end by 3 bases, with 20 bases between. In DNA form, the CDR3 reads TGCAGCGTTGAAAAACTCCTGGCGTCCCCCTACTACAATGAGCAGTTCTTC. Translating it yields CSVEKLLASPYYNEQFF.

The chain has TRBV7-9 and TRBJ1-2; weak D call: TRBD1 (5 bases). The germline gives CDR1 SEHNR, CDR2 FQNEAQ (reference sequence). CDR3 size: 13 residues. V was pared by 3 bases and J by 4 bases, with 9 bases between. The CDR3 bases are TGTGCCAGCAGCTTCCAGGGTGCCTATGGCTACACCTTC. Translated, it gives CASSFQGAYGYTF.

The gene calls are TRBV11-3 and TRBJ1-6; TRBD1 agrees at 7 bases. Germline-derived CDR1 and CDR2 are SGHNT and YENEEA. The CDR3 has 15 amino acids. Trimming cost V 2 bases and J 7 bases; bases outside gene matches: 5. The CDR3 DNA follows: TGTGCCAGCAGCTTAAGTTCACAGGGGAATTCACCCCTCCACTTT. Translating it yields CASSLSSQGNSPLHF.

The chain combines TRBV28 with TRBJ2-7, with D maybe TRBD2 (6 bases). Germline values: CDR1 MDHEN, CDR2 SYDVKM. The CDR3 length is 14 residues. The V and J ends lost 7 bases and 6 bases respectively, with 19 bases between them. The CDR3 sequence is CASTTLARSSEQYF. CDR3 in DNA: TGTGCCAGCACCACCCTAGCGAGGTCGAGCGAGCAGTACTTC.

The chain employs TRBV5-1 and TRBJ2-3, with 7 bases aligning to TRBD1. The CDR3 spans 16 residues. Germline V gene lookup returns CDR1 SGHRS and CDR2 YFSETQ. The J segment lost 2 bases and the V segment lost 4 bases, leaving 10 bases of the junction unmatched. The DNA of the CDR3 is TGCGCCAGCAGCCTAGGACAGGCGGTAACCACAGATACGCAGTATTTT. Translation: CASSLGQAVTTDTQYF.

Here the CDR3 DNA reads TGTGCCAGCTCACCACGAGACTGGGGGGAGCTGTTTTTT. The encoded protein is CASSPRDWGELFF. This chain connects TRBV18 to TRBJ2-2; D is ambiguous. Germline CDR1 and CDR2: KGHSH and LQKENI. The V end lost 1 base, the J end lost 8 bases, and 8 bases lay between the germline ends. The CDR3 has 13 residues.

This chain links TRBV5-1 with TRBJ2-5; D is perhaps TRBD1 or TRBD2 (6 bases each). CDR1 is SGHRS, CDR2 YFSETQ, per germline. The germline V and J ends were trimmed by 0 bases and 5 bases, with 17 bases remaining between them. The CDR3 is made up of 16 amino acids. Here the CDR3 reads CASSLGRAGTGETQYF. Written as DNA, the CDR3 is TGCGCCAGCAGCTTGGGCCGCGCGGGAACAGGGGAGACCCAGTACTTC. Full variable domain (missing parts from reference TRBV5-1 and TRBJ2-5): KAGVTQTPRYLIKTRGQQVTLSCSPISGHRSVSWYQQTPGQGLQFLFEYFSETQRNKGNFPGRFSGRQFSNSRSEMNVSTLELGDSALYLCASSLGRAGTGETQYFGPGTRLLVL.

Here the CDR3 reads CASSFLGLAGDNEQFF. Here the CDR3 DNA reads TGCGCCAGCAGCTTTTTGGGTCTGGCGGGAGACAATGAGCAGTTCTTC. The chain recombines TRBV5-1 with TRBJ2-1; 7 bases are a match to TRBD2. V trimming: 2 bases; J trimming: 5 bases; junction bases outside the gene matches: 10. The germline gives CDR1 SGHRS, CDR2 YFSETQ. The CDR3 sequence is 16 residues long.

The V call is TRBV7-6, the J call TRBJ1-1, with D tentatively TRBD1 (6 bases). The ends were cut back, 3 bases at V and 1 base at J, with 9 bases in the middle. The CDR3 has 14 amino acids. The germline CDR1 and CDR2 sequences are SGHVS and FNYEAQ. The DNA of the CDR3 is TGTGCCAGCAGCTTGGGGGCAACGAACACTGAAGCTTTCTTT. Protein product: CASSLGATNTEAFF.

The chain's CDR3 is CATSIRRESYEQYF. Written as DNA, the CDR3 is TGTGCCACCAGCATCCGGAGGGAGTCCTACGAGCAGTACTTC. V gene TRBV15 combines with J gene TRBJ2-7; possibly TRBD2 for D (6 bases). V was clipped by 4 bases and J by 1 base, with 11 bases between them. Germline lookup yields CDR1 LNHNV and CDR2 YYDKDF (reference sequence). The CDR3 consists of 14 residues.

The J gene is TRBJ2-1, the V gene TRBV2; D gene ambiguous. Germline lookup yields CDR1 SNHLY and CDR2 FYNNEI. The V gene lost 0 bases and the J gene lost 0 bases, with 3 bases spanning the gap. CDR3 size: 14 residues. CDR3 DNA: TGTGCCAGCAGTGAAGCTGGCTCCTACAATGAGCAGTTCTTC. Residues: CASSEAGSYNEQFF.